The clone carrying this T cell receptor beta chain was recorded many times. The antigen is undetermined. V was trimmed by 0 bases and J by 4 bases, leaving 11 bases between them. This CDR3 is 15 amino acids long. Germline values: CDR1 SGHDN, CDR2 FVKESK. This sample was included in a study of T cell repertoires in cytomegalovirus infection. Study-level results: Dominating the ex vivo response were TCR beta clonotypes that were CMV-specific and HLA-C-restricted.

From the reads, TCRdb called clonotypes with MiXCR, one entry per CDR3 protein. The sample has some 220,000 distinct CDR3 sequences; about 12% are singletons. This chain connects TRBV14 to TRBJ2-3; D is unresolved. The TCR sequence derives from a human donor in good health (CMV status not recorded). Some clones in this sample may be carry-over from other donors' samples. What was sequenced was PBMCs. This chain's CDR3 is CASSQDFGYADTQYF. The CDR3 region has the DNA TGTGCCAGCAGCCAAGATTTTGGGTATGCAGATACGCAGTATTTT.